The next 4 T cell receptor beta chains were all read from a single sample in a study of Ad26.COV2.S vaccination and SARS-CoV-2 variants. Method: immunoSEQ multiplex PCR; TCRdb's copy keeps in-frame clones and lacks some. Of about 330,000 clones listed, roughly 90% are singletons. Treatment in this sample: some 20 received Ad26.COV2.S at low or high dose, single or two shots; five or six received placebo; per-sample allocation not given. Day 63 after the first vaccine or placebo injection was the time point for sampling. This sample comprised peripheral blood, obtained in a trial of Ad26.COV2.S vaccine versus placebo. These receptors all come from a person aged 18-60 years who received the Ad26.COV2.S COVID-19 vaccine or a placebo.

This clone was seen only a few times. The rearrangement uses TRBV27 and TRBJ2-7, with 7 bases fitting TRBD1. V was pared by 5 bases and J by 1 base, with 8 bases of the junction left unmatched. The length of the CDR3 is 15 residues. CDR1 is MNHEY and CDR2 is SMNVEV in the germline V gene (reference sequence). The CDR3 region is CASSLYRGTSYEQYF. For the CDR3, the DNA is TGTGCCAGCAGTCTCTACAGGGGAACGTCCTACGAGCAGTACTTC.

The sample holds a few counts of this clone. This chain links TRBV19 with TRBJ2-6, with D maybe TRBD1 (6 bases). The length of the CDR3 is 17 residues. CDR1 LNHDA and CDR2 SQIVND come from the germline V gene (reference sequence). Trimming stripped 2 bases from V and 4 bases from J, with 15 bases between. CDR3 in amino acids: CASSIQGLVSGANVLTF. The CDR3 DNA sequence: TGTGCCAGTAGTATACAGGGGCTGGTCTCGGGGGCCAACGTCCTGACTTTC.

The genes are TRBV10-2 and TRBJ1-2; 10 bases align to TRBD1. CDR3 size: 14 residues. V lost 5 bases, J lost 8 bases, and 8 bases stayed unmatched. Germline values: CDR1 WSHSY, CDR2 SAAADI. The CDR3 DNA sequence: TGCGCCAGCAGTCCCGGGACAGGGGTAGGAGGCTACACCTTC. This sequence encodes CASSPGTGVGGYTF.

V is TRBV24-1 and J is TRBJ2-1, with a tentative D call TRBD2 (7 bases). Trimming cost V 7 bases and J 3 bases, with 18 bases left between them. Per germline, CDR1 KGHDR and CDR2 SFDVKD. The CDR3 loop spans 16 amino acids. CDR3 loop: CATSDGSGGVYNEQFF. DNA for the CDR3: TGTGCCACCAGCGATGGATCGGGGGGCGTCTACAATGAGCAGTTCTTC.